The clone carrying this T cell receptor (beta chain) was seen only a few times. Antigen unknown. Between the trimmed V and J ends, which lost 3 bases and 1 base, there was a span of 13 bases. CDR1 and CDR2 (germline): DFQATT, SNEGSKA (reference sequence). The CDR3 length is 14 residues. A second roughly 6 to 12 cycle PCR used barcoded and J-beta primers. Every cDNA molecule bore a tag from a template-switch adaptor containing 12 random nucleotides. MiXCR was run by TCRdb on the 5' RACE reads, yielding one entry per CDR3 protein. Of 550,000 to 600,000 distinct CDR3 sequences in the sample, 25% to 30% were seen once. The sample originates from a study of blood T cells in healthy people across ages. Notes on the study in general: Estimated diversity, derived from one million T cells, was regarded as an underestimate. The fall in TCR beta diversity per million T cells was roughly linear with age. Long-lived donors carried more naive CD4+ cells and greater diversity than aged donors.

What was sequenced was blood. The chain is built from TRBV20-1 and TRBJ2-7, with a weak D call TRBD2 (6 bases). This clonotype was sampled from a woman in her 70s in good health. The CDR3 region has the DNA TGCAGTGCTAGGGACCTAGCGCAATCCTACGAGCAGTACTTC. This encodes CSARDLAQSYEQYF.